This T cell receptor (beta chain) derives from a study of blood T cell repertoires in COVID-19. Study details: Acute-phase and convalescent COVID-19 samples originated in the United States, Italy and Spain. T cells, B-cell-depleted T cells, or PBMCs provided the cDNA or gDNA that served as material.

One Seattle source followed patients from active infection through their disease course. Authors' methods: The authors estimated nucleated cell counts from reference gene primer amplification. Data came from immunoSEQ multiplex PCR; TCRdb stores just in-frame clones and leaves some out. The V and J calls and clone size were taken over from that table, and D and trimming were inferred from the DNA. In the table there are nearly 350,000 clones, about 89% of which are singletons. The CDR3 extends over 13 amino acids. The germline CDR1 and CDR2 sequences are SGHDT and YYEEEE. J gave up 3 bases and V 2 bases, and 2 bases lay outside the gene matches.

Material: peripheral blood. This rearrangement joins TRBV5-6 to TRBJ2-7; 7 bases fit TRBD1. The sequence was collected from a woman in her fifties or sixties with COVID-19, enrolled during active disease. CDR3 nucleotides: TGTGCCAGCAGCTTCGGGACAGTCTACGAGCAGTACTTC. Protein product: CASSFGTVYEQYF.